Listed here are 20 T cell receptor beta chains from one sample, sequenced in a study of stem cell transplantation in POMP-related autoinflammatory disease. Findings of the study overall: Unique TRB V-J gene pairings were limited in number in patients with PRAID. Across all analyzed T-cell subsets, patients with PRAID tended toward reduced diversity and increased clonality.

The data were produced by immunoSEQ multiplex PCR, yet TCRdb's version contains in-frame clones alone and is incomplete. The sample carries around 10,000 clones, about 88% recorded once. For these TCRs, the target antigens are not known. Source: CD8+ T cells from PBMCs, taken before stem cell transplantation. These receptor sequences come from a human donor with POMP-related autoinflammation and immune dysregulation (PRAID).

The rearrangement uses TRBV4-1 and TRBJ2-1, with D hard to call. The germline V gene encodes CDR1 MGHRA and CDR2 YSYEKL. The V and J ends lost 4 bases and 0 bases respectively, with 7 bases between them. This CDR3 contains 14 residues. CDR3 amino acids: CASSLYGSYNEQFF. CDR3 coding DNA: TGCGCCAGCAGCCTTTACGGCTCCTACAATGAGCAGTTCTTC.

J is TRBJ2-1 and V is TRBV9, with 8 bases fitting TRBD2. This CDR3 has 15 amino acids. Germline V gives CDR1 SGDLS, CDR2 YYNGEE. V lost 3 bases, J lost 9 bases, and 11 bases stayed unmatched. The CDR3 reads CASSDLAGGPLEQFF. The CDR3 DNA sequence: TGTGCCAGCAGCGATCTGGCGGGAGGACCACTTGAGCAGTTCTTC.

The chain joins TRBV27 to TRBJ2-5; D not certain. V gave up 9 bases and J gave up 4 bases, with 9 bases separating them. Germline-derived CDR1 and CDR2 are MNHEY and SMNVEV (reference sequence). The CDR3 spans 11 residues. The CDR3 sequence: CARRNGETQYF. DNA of the CDR3: TGTGCCAGACGGAATGGAGAGACCCAGTACTTC.

This sequence joins TRBV6-4 and TRBJ2-3; TRBD2 matches at 13 bases. The length of the CDR3 is 19 residues. The germline V gene encodes CDR1 MRHNA and CDR2 SNTAGT. Trimming at V came to 2 bases and at J to 2 bases, leaving 10 bases not matched to a gene. The CDR3 DNA reads TGTGCCAGCAGTGACATAACTAGCGGGAGGGCCGGGAACACAGATACGCAGTATTTT. This translates into CASSDITSGRAGNTDTQYF.

In its sample, this clone was seen a few times. The chain recombines TRBV2 with TRBJ1-2, with TRBD1 identical over 7 bases. V was pared by 6 bases and J by 6 bases, with 7 bases of the junction left unmatched. Germline V lookup: CDR1 SNHLY, CDR2 FYNNEI. The CDR3 contains 13 residues. The CDR3, as DNA: TGTGCCAGCAGAAAGACAGGGAGGGATGGCTACACCTTC. As protein: CASRKTGRDGYTF.

The J gene is TRBJ1-1, the V gene TRBV7-9; D is perhaps TRBD1 (6 bases). Trimming removed 2 bases at V and 0 bases at J, with 13 bases between. Germline V lookup: CDR1 SEHNR, CDR2 FQNEAQ (reference sequence). There are 16 residues in the CDR3. CDR3: CASSLLQGSMNTEAFF. The CDR3 nucleotides read TGTGCCAGCAGCTTACTTCAGGGGAGCATGAACACTGAAGCTTTCTTT.

V is TRBV7-9 and J is TRBJ2-2; 8 bases fit TRBD2. The J segment lost 5 bases and the V segment lost 4 bases, leaving 9 bases of the junction unmatched. Germline V gene data show CDR1 as SEHNR and CDR2 as FQNEAQ (reference sequence). This CDR3 spans 16 amino acids. CDR3 loop: CASSSQPPGGTGELFF. The CDR3, as DNA: TGTGCCAGCAGCTCCCAGCCTCCGGGGGGGACCGGGGAGCTGTTTTTT.

V and J are TRBV7-9 and TRBJ2-7; 13 bases agree with TRBD2. Germline V lookup: CDR1 SEHNR, CDR2 FQNEAQ (reference sequence). After removal of 5 bases from V and 2 bases from J, the junction contained 6 bases not matched to a gene. CDR3 length: 16 residues. This CDR3 reads CASSTILAGGPYEQYF. The CDR3 nucleotides read TGTGCCAGCAGCACAATACTAGCGGGAGGGCCCTACGAGCAGTACTTC. Full variable domain (remainder filled in from reference TRBV7-9 and TRBJ2-7): DTGVSQNPRHKITKRGQNVTFRCDPISEHNRLYWYRQTLGQGPEFLTYFQNEAQLEKSRLLSDRFSAERPKGSFSTLEIQRTEQGDSAMYLCASSTILAGGPYEQYFGPGTRLTVT.

J is TRBJ2-5 and V is TRBV9; 8 nucleotides agree with TRBD2. Germline V gives CDR1 SGDLS, CDR2 YYNGEE. Trimming took 2 bases from V and 5 from J; bases not matched to a gene: 5. The CDR3 length is 14 residues. The CDR3 DNA reads TGTGCCAGCAGCGTCGAAGCGGGAGAGGAGACCCAGTACTTC. It encodes CASSVEAGEETQYF.

The chain recombines TRBV14 with TRBJ2-7; D is perhaps TRBD2 (6 bases). The CDR3 has 13 amino acids. Per germline, CDR1 SGHDN and CDR2 FVKESK. Trimming cost V 4 bases and J 5 bases, with 12 bases left between them. CDR3 residues: CASSPGTPNEQYF. CDR3 bases: TGTGCCAGCAGCCCCGGGACTCCCAACGAGCAGTACTTC.

This chain connects TRBV25-1 to TRBJ2-7; a weak D match, TRBD1 (6 bases). V lost 2 bases, J lost 6 bases, and 11 bases lay in between. The V gene's germline CDR1 is MGHDK and CDR2 SYGVNS. The CDR3 loop spans 13 amino acids. The CDR3: CASSEQGLGEQYF. The CDR3 nucleotides are TGTGCCAGCAGTGAACAGGGGCTCGGCGAGCAGTACTTC.

CDR3 amino acids: CASSRLASSYNEQFF. The CDR3 DNA reads as TGTGCCAGCAGCCGACTAGCAAGCTCCTACAATGAGCAGTTCTTC. The chain is built from TRBV4-2 and TRBJ2-1; 7 bases match TRBD2. J lost 0 bases, V lost 4 bases, and 3 bases had no gene match. The CDR3 is 15 amino acids. Per germline, CDR1 LGHNA and CDR2 YNFKEQ.

The rearrangement links TRBV7-8 to TRBJ2-3; the D gene could be TRBD1 or TRBD2 (6 bases each). V was pared by 3 bases and J by 4 bases, with 11 bases between. CDR3 length: 14 residues. Germline CDR1 reads SGHVS; CDR2 reads FQNEAQ. CDR3: CASSLGGTSDTQYF. CDR3 sequence (DNA): TGTGCCAGCAGCTTGGGGGGCACGTCAGATACGCAGTATTTT.

This clone appeared a single time. The CDR3 DNA follows: TGTGCCAGCAGCTCACAAGAGACCCAGTACTTC. Translated, it gives CASSSQETQYF. This chain joins TRBV27 and TRBJ2-5; D uncertain. Trimming took off 6 bases at V and 2 bases at J, with 4 bases between the two ends. Germline CDR1 reads MNHEY; CDR2 reads SMNVEV (reference sequence). The CDR3 loop spans 11 amino acids.

The gene calls are TRBV11-2 and TRBJ2-7; the D gene could be TRBD1 or TRBD2 (6 bases each). The CDR3 consists of 14 residues. Trimming took off 4 bases at V and 4 bases at J, with 14 bases between the two ends. Germline lookup yields CDR1 SGHAT and CDR2 FQNNGV. CDR3 sequence reads: CASSYGGAGYEQYF. The DNA for the CDR3 is TGTGCCAGCAGCTACGGGGGCGCAGGGTACGAGCAGTACTTC.

The rearrangement uses TRBV7-9 and TRBJ2-2; D is possibly TRBD2 (5 bases). Trimming cost V 4 bases and J 6 bases, with 12 bases left between them. The CDR3 runs 14 residues. The germline V gene has CDR1 SEHNR and CDR2 FQNEAQ (reference sequence). The CDR3 region has the DNA TGTGCCAGCAGCTCCTACGGGGTCGCCGGGGAGCTGTTTTTT. The encoded protein is CASSSYGVAGELFF.

The chain joins TRBV11-2 to TRBJ2-2; 7 positions agree with TRBD2. The CDR3 consists of 15 residues. Germline V gives CDR1 SGHAT, CDR2 FQNNGV. Trimming cost V 7 bases and J 6 bases; bases outside gene matches: 11. The CDR3 DNA reads as TGTGCCAGCAAAGTGGAGAGACTAGCATCCGGGGAGCTGTTTTTT. Its translation is CASKVERLASGELFF. The full variable domain, rest sourced from reference TRBV11-2 and TRBJ2-2, is EAGVAQSPRYKIIEKRQSVAFWCNPISGHATLYWYQQILGQGPKLLIQFQNNGVVDDSQLPKDRFSAERLKGVDSTLKIQPAKLEDSAVYLCASKVERLASGELFFGEGSRLTVL.

This clone was recorded a few times. V usage is TRBV1 and J usage is TRBJ1-1. TRBV1 is marked as a pseudogene. CDR3 length: 14 amino acids. The CDR3: CTSSLYGWYTEAFF. CDR3 coding DNA: TGCACCAGCAGCCTATATGGGTGGTACACTGAAGCTTTCTTT.

The chain combines TRBV9 with TRBJ1-1, with D hard to call. CDR3 size: 13 residues. Trimming stripped 4 bases from V and 6 bases from J, with 13 bases between. CDR1 is SGDLS and CDR2 is YYNGEE in the germline V gene. CDR3 in amino acids: CASSPGLNPEAFF. Written as DNA, the CDR3 is TGTGCCAGCAGCCCAGGACTAAACCCTGAAGCTTTCTTT. Combining the CDR3 with reference TRBV9 and TRBJ1-1 gives the whole variable domain DSGVTQTPKHLITATGQRVTLRCSPRSGDLSVYWYQQSLDQGLQFLIQYYNGEERAKGNILERFSAQQFPDLHSELNLSSLELGDSALYFCASSPGLNPEAFFGQGTRLTVV.

This chain connects TRBV28 to TRBJ1-2; 8 nucleotides align to TRBD1. Trimming removed 6 bases from V and 7 bases from J; junction bases left unmatched: 4. The germline V gene has CDR1 MDHEN and CDR2 SYDVKM. CDR3 length equals 12 residues. DNA for the CDR3: TGTGCCAGCAGCAACCAGGGGGCTGGCTACACCTTC. As protein: CASSNQGAGYTF.